Each of the 22 T cell receptor beta chains below was sequenced from the same sample in a study of cytomegalovirus exposure and HLA in healthy donors. PCR employed 60 Vbeta and 13 Jbeta primers. Sequencing was performed with immunoSEQ multiplex PCR; in TCRdb, only in-frame clones are kept and a portion is missing. The sample includes 150,000 to 200,000 clones, around 80% of them seen just once. Sequencing was carried out using PBMCs. These receptors all come from a young woman in good health and CMV-seropositive.

In its sample, this clone was seen a few times. The chain carries TRBV10-3 and TRBJ1-1; TRBD1 might be the D (6 bases). V was shortened by 6 bases and J by 6 bases, with 17 bases between the two germline ends. This CDR3 is 14 amino acids long. The V gene's germline CDR1 is ENHRY and CDR2 SYGVKD. CDR3 sequence: CAIRRVGGGSEAFF. CDR3 in DNA: TGTGCCATCAGACGGGTAGGGGGGGGGTCTGAAGCTTTCTTT.

The chain employs TRBV25-1 and TRBJ1-2; the D is unclear. There are 11 residues in the CDR3. Germline V CDR1 and CDR2: MGHDK, SYGVNS. V was cut by 2 bases and J by 7 bases, with 5 bases left in between. The CDR3 region is CASSEHGGYTF. The CDR3 DNA sequence: TGTGCCAGCAGTGAACACGGTGGCTACACCTTC.

The chain recombines TRBV5-6 with TRBJ2-7; no clear D. The CDR3 runs 14 residues. The V end was cut by 0 bases, the J end by 5 bases, with 12 bases between. Germline V lookup: CDR1 SGHDT, CDR2 YYEEEE. CDR3 coding DNA: TGTGCCAGCAGCTTGGATCCAGGCCTTAACGAGCAGTACTTC. Its protein is CASSLDPGLNEQYF.

There are a few counts of this clone. The chain joins TRBV5-4 to TRBJ1-1, with 11 bases that match TRBD1. CDR1 is SGHNT, CDR2 YYREEE, per germline (reference sequence). The CDR3 is 13 amino acids. The J segment lost 10 bases and the V segment lost 4 bases, leaving 6 bases of the junction unmatched. The CDR3 region is CASSVGTGGRAFF. CDR3 nucleotides: TGTGCCAGCAGCGTCGGGACAGGGGGAAGAGCTTTCTTT.

In this sample, this clone turned up a few times. The chain recombines TRBV7-9 with TRBJ2-1; TRBD1 matches 7 bases. CDR1 is SEHNR and CDR2 is FQNEAQ in the germline V gene (reference sequence). The CDR3 has 13 residues. Trimming removed 3 bases from V and 8 bases from J; junction bases left unmatched: 4. CDR3 DNA sequence: TGTGCCAGCAGCTTCGACAGGGTTGATGAGCAGTTCTTC. It codes for CASSFDRVDEQFF. The full variable domain, its missing parts supplied by reference TRBV7-9 and TRBJ2-1, is DTGVSQNPRHKITKRGQNVTFRCDPISEHNRLYWYRQTLGQGPEFLTYFQNEAQLEKSRLLSDRFSAERPKGSFSTLEIQRTEQGDSAMYLCASSFDRVDEQFFGPGTRLTVL.

This clone came up a few times. The chain employs TRBV5-4 and TRBJ1-1, with D possibly being TRBD1 (6 bases). The V and J ends lost 4 bases and 5 bases respectively, with 18 bases between them. Germline V lookup: CDR1 SGHNT, CDR2 YYREEE (reference sequence). This CDR3 comprises 15 residues. CDR3 bases: TGTGCCAGCAGCGGTCAGCGGGGGGCGCAAACTGAAGCTTTCTTT. It yields the protein CASSGQRGAQTEAFF.

This clone showed up just a few times. The chain couples TRBV9 to TRBJ2-1; 10 nucleotides align to TRBD2. The CDR3 is made up of 21 amino acids. V was pared by 3 bases and J by 4 bases, with 22 bases of the junction left unmatched. Germline V gives CDR1 SGDLS, CDR2 YYNGEE. The DNA of the CDR3 is TGTGCCAGCAGCGACTCCCATCTAGCGGGAGCTAAATCCCTCTTGTACAATGAGCAGTTCTTC. Its protein product is CASSDSHLAGAKSLLYNEQFF.

A few counts support this clone. The gene calls are TRBV5-1 and TRBJ1-1; D perhaps matches TRBD1 (6 bases). CDR3 length equals 15 residues. V lost 0 bases and J lost 4, with 13 bases in between. From germline, CDR1 is SGHRS and CDR2 YFSETQ. CDR3 nucleotides: TGCGCCAGCAGCTTGGTACAGGGCTTAAGCACTGAAGCTTTCTTT. It codes for CASSLVQGLSTEAFF.

As regards this clone: The junction shows a germline mismatch at one end, possibly a read error. This chain uses TRBV19 with TRBJ2-1, with D perhaps matching TRBD2 (6 bases). CDR1 LNHDA and CDR2 SQIVND come from the germline V gene (reference sequence). The CDR3 covers 13 residues. CDR3 amino acids: CASSIVTGDRTLF. DNA of the CDR3: TGTGCCAGTAGTATAGTCACGGGGGACCGAACACTCTTC.

The V gene is TRBV19, the J gene TRBJ1-5; D remains ambiguous. Germline-derived CDR1 and CDR2 are LNHDA and SQIVND (reference sequence). This CDR3 spans 14 amino acids. The ends were cut back, 4 bases at V and 4 bases at J, with 11 bases in the middle. The CDR3 coding sequence is TGTGCCAGTAGTAGACGGGAAAGTAATCAGCCCCAGCATTTT. It is translated as CASSRRESNQPQHF.

This chain links TRBV29-1 with TRBJ2-2; D gene ambiguous. From germline, CDR1 is SQVTM and CDR2 ANQGSEA. The CDR3 totals 12 residues. Trimming shortened V by 4 bases and J by 4 bases, and 7 bases separated the two germline ends. This chain's CDR3 is CSVGRGTGELFF. The CDR3 bases are TGCAGCGTTGGCCGCGGCACCGGGGAGCTGTTTTTT.

This chain's CDR3 is CASSLREDRPQHF. The CDR3 nucleotides are TGTGCCAGCAGCTTAAGGGAGGATCGGCCCCAGCATTTT. The chain uses TRBV7-2 and TRBJ1-5; D unresolved. The length of the CDR3 is 13 residues. Germline V gene data show CDR1 as SGHTA and CDR2 as FQGNSA. Trimming shortened V by 2 bases and J by 9 bases, and 11 bases separated the two germline ends.

This clone was counted between two and nine times. The gene calls are TRBV2 and TRBJ1-1; D call uncertain. The V gene's germline CDR1 is SNHLY and CDR2 FYNNEI. The CDR3 length is 12 residues. Trimming took 2 bases from V and 11 from J, leaving 12 bases between them. The CDR3 coding sequence is TGTGCCAGCAGTGAAATCGGGCCGGGGGCTTTCTTT. Its translation: CASSEIGPGAFF.

The chain couples TRBV4-3 to TRBJ1-2; tentative D call: TRBD1 (6 bases). The CDR3 loop spans 16 amino acids. Germline V gives CDR1 LGHNA, CDR2 YSLEER. V lost 4 bases, J lost 7 bases, and 22 bases lay in between. The CDR3 loop reads CASSPERIGGRLGYTF. The DNA of the CDR3 is TGCGCCAGCAGCCCCGAGAGGATAGGGGGAAGACTTGGCTACACCTTC.

CDR3: CASSGGGDTQYF. In DNA form, the CDR3 reads TGTGCCAGCAGCGGAGGAGGGGATACGCAGTATTTT. V gene TRBV9 combines with J gene TRBJ2-3, with D possibly TRBD2 on 6 matching bases. In germline, CDR1 is SGDLS, CDR2 YYNGEE. This CDR3 has 12 amino acids. Between the trimmed V and J ends, which lost 3 bases and 6 bases, there was a span of 8 bases.

The rearrangement uses TRBV29-1 and TRBJ2-3, with D possibly being TRBD1 (6 bases). Trimming cost V 8 bases and J 3 bases, with 27 bases left between them. CDR3 length: 17 amino acids. Germline lookup yields CDR1 SQVTM and CDR2 ANQGSEA. The chain's CDR3 is CSIRSLQGRGGTDTQYF. Written as DNA, the CDR3 is TGCAGCATCAGGTCCCTTCAGGGTAGAGGGGGTACAGATACGCAGTATTTT.

V and J are TRBV6-6 and TRBJ1-5; 9 nucleotides agree with TRBD1. The CDR3 contains 16 residues. V dropped 10 bases and J dropped 2; count of bases not matched to a gene: 12. CDR1 is MNHNY and CDR2 is SVGAGI in the germline V gene (reference sequence). The CDR3 sequence: CATAGTGFSGNQPQHF. In DNA form, the CDR3 reads TGTGCCACTGCCGGGACAGGGTTTTCGGGCAATCAGCCCCAGCATTTT.

V is TRBV10-3 and J is TRBJ1-1, with 8 bases lining up with TRBD1. The V gene end was trimmed by 6 bases and the J gene end by 1 base; junction bases not matched to a gene: 7. This CDR3 is built from 15 residues. Germline CDR1 is ENHRY and CDR2 is SYGVKD. The CDR3 loop reads CAIRQGALSNTEAFF. CDR3 coding DNA: TGTGCCATCAGGCAGGGGGCCCTGTCGAACACTGAAGCTTTCTTT.

The genes are TRBV25-1 and TRBJ2-7, with 9 nucleotides matching TRBD2. V trimming: 6 bases; J trimming: 3 bases; junction bases outside the gene matches: 6. The CDR3 runs to 14 residues. The V gene's germline CDR1 is MGHDK and CDR2 SYGVNS. Here the CDR3 reads CASRGAGGLYEQYF. DNA of the CDR3: TGTGCCAGCAGGGGAGCGGGGGGCCTCTACGAGCAGTACTTC.

This clone was seen a handful of times. The chain employs TRBV2 and TRBJ2-5, with D tentatively TRBD1 (6 bases). This CDR3 is built from 15 residues. The germline V gene has CDR1 SNHLY and CDR2 FYNNEI. The V gene lost 3 bases and the J gene lost 1 base, with 12 bases spanning the gap. This CDR3 is CASSERTGPQETQYF. Here the CDR3 DNA reads TGTGCCAGCAGTGAGAGAACAGGGCCCCAAGAGACCCAGTACTTC.

The CDR3 region is CASRRTGLGEQYF. The CDR3 coding sequence is TGTGCCAGCAGGAGGACAGGGTTGGGGGAGCAGTACTTC. The chain employs TRBV2 and TRBJ2-7; the match to TRBD1 covers 8 bases. V gave up 6 bases and J gave up 7 bases; unmatched junction bases: 8. From germline, CDR1 is SNHLY and CDR2 FYNNEI. The CDR3 runs to 13 residues.

The rearrangement links TRBV5-1 to TRBJ2-3; 11 bases agree with TRBD2. Germline CDR1 and CDR2: SGHRS and YFSETQ. V shed 7 bases and J 5 bases; nucleotides not matched to a gene: 3. The CDR3 runs 13 residues. DNA of the CDR3: TGCGCCAGCTGTCTAGCGGGAGGAGATACGCAGTATTTT. Its translation is CASCLAGGDTQYF. The full variable domain, completed using reference TRBV5-1 and TRBJ2-3, is KAGVTQTPRYLIKTRGQQVTLSCSPISGHRSVSWYQQTPGQGLQFLFEYFSETQRNKGNFPGRFSGRQFSNSRSEMNVSTLELGDSALYLCASCLAGGDTQYFGPGTRLTVL.